A single sample is the source of the 22 T cell receptor beta chains below, sequenced in a study of OX40 agonist ivuxolimab in advanced cancers. Some clones are missing from TCRdb's copy, which holds only in-frame ones; the method was immunoSEQ multiplex PCR. Among about 93,000 clones listed, roughly 92% were seen once. The sample consisted of CD4+ or CD8+ T cells sorted from blood, taken in a trial of the OX40 agonist ivuxolimab. These receptors were collected from an adult with an advanced solid tumor such as melanoma, head and neck, liver or kidney cancer.

The genes are TRBV19 and TRBJ1-5; 7 nucleotides match TRBD1. Germline assignment: CDR1 LNHDA and CDR2 SQIVND (reference sequence). The CDR3 consists of 15 residues. V dropped 5 bases and J dropped 3; count of bases not matched to a gene: 7. The CDR3 DNA reads TGTGCCAGTAGTCCGGGACAGAATTTCAATCAGCCCCAGCATTTT. This sequence encodes CASSPGQNFNQPQHF.

V gene TRBV5-8 combines with J gene TRBJ2-1; 13 bases are shared with TRBD2. The V segment lost 1 base and the J segment 2 bases; nucleotides outside the gene matches: 6. From germline, CDR1 is SGHTS and CDR2 YDEGEE. The CDR3 has 18 amino acids. Here the CDR3 reads CASSLWTSGSGPYNEQFF. Here the CDR3 DNA reads TGTGCCAGCAGCTTGTGGACTAGCGGGAGTGGGCCCTACAATGAGCAGTTCTTC.

The rearrangement joins TRBV25-1 to TRBJ1-2; possibly TRBD1 for D (5 bases). The germline gives CDR1 MGHDK, CDR2 SYGVNS. V gave up 3 bases and J gave up 8 bases, with 28 bases separating them. The CDR3 runs 18 residues. This chain's CDR3 is CASSEPGGREDGLEGYTF. CDR3 nucleotide sequence: TGTGCCAGCAGTGAGCCGGGGGGAAGAGAGGACGGTTTGGAAGGCTACACCTTC.

The gene calls are TRBV27 and TRBJ2-7; 12 bases match TRBD2. V lost 10 bases, J lost 2 bases, and 9 bases stayed unmatched. The CDR3 runs to 15 residues. Germline loops: CDR1 MNHEY, CDR2 SMNVEV (reference sequence). The CDR3 reads CATGTSGSVAYEQYF. Written as DNA, the CDR3 is TGTGCCACCGGGACTAGCGGGTCGGTCGCCTACGAGCAGTACTTC.

J is TRBJ2-2 and V is TRBV19; 14 bases line up with TRBD2. The germline gives CDR1 LNHDA, CDR2 SQIVND (reference sequence). With 4 bases clipped from V and 7 bases from J, the junction kept 5 bases outside the gene matches. This CDR3 is built from 16 residues. In DNA form, the CDR3 reads TGTGCCAGTAGTACCCGACTAGCGGGGGGGGTCGGGGAGCTGTTTTTT. It encodes CASSTRLAGGVGELFF.

This clone was found once. CDR3 DNA: TGTGCCAGCAGCTTCCGGCAGGTTAACCATGAGCAGTTCTTC. The encoded protein is CASSFRQVNHEQFF. The chain recombines TRBV5-8 with TRBJ2-1, with D hard to call. CDR1 is SGHTS, CDR2 YDEGEE, per germline. The CDR3 covers 14 residues. V shed 2 bases and J shed 8 bases, with 14 bases lying between them.

The DNA for the CDR3 is TGTGCCAGCAGCCCGGGACAGGGATGGAATTCACCCCTCCACTTT. It specifies CASSPGQGWNSPLHF. The chain uses TRBV7-2 and TRBJ1-6, with 9 bases that match TRBD1. CDR1 and CDR2 (germline): SGHTA, FQGNSA. The trim removed 5 bases at V and 7 bases at J, leaving 6 bases unmatched. The CDR3 loop spans 15 amino acids.

This chain's CDR3 is CASSLFTGDYEQYF. The CDR3 coding sequence is TGTGCCAGCAGCTTATTCACGGGGGACTACGAGCAGTACTTC. V usage is TRBV13 and J usage is TRBJ2-7; tentatively, D is TRBD2 (6 bases). CDR3 length: 14 amino acids. The V end was cut by 2 bases, the J end by 3 bases, with 11 bases between. CDR1 is PRHDT and CDR2 is FYEKMQ in the germline V gene (reference sequence).

The count of this clone is one. This chain links TRBV5-1 with TRBJ2-1; D assignment may be TRBD1 or TRBD2 (5 bases each). Trimming removed 2 bases at V and 8 bases at J, with 14 bases between. The CDR3 is 14 residues long. Germline values: CDR1 SGHRS, CDR2 YFSETQ. The CDR3 DNA follows: TGCGCCAGCAGCTTCGGGGACCCTGGGGATGAGCAGTTCTTC. This encodes CASSFGDPGDEQFF.

This chain joins TRBV6-1 and TRBJ1-5; TRBD1 agrees at 9 bases. The CDR3 has 19 residues. Looked up from germline, CDR1 is MNHNS and CDR2 is SASEGT. Trimming at V came to 1 base and at J to 0 bases, leaving 10 bases not matched to a gene. CDR3 nucleotide sequence: TGTGCCAGCAGTGAAGAGGGACAGGGCTTCATTTATAGCAATCAGCCCCAGCATTTT. Translation: CASSEEGQGFIYSNQPQHF.

V gene TRBV2 combines with J gene TRBJ1-4; D gene unclear. The germline gives CDR1 SNHLY, CDR2 FYNNEI. V gave up 1 base and J gave up 0 bases, with 6 bases separating them. This CDR3 is 15 amino acids long. In nucleotides, the CDR3 is TGTGCCAGCAGTGAAGTTAGGCCAACTAATGAAAAACTGTTTTTT. Translating gives CASSEVRPTNEKLFF. The variable domain in full, with the rest retrieved from reference TRBV2 and TRBJ1-4, is EPEVTQTPSHQVTQMGQEVILRCVPISNHLYFYWYRQILGQKVEFLVSFYNNEISEKSEIFDDQFSVERPDGSNFTLKIRSTKLEDSAMYFCASSEVRPTNEKLFFGSGTQLSVL.

The chain couples TRBV5-1 to TRBJ1-1, with D unresolved. Between the trimmed V and J ends, which lost 0 bases and 4 bases, there was a span of 7 bases. Germline V lookup: CDR1 SGHRS, CDR2 YFSETQ. The CDR3 extends over 13 amino acids. The CDR3 nucleotides are TGCGCCAGCAGCTTGGTAGCAGGCACTGAAGCTTTCTTT. As protein: CASSLVAGTEAFF.

The J gene is TRBJ1-2, the V gene TRBV27; D may be TRBD1 (6 bases). The germline CDR1 and CDR2 sequences are MNHEY and SMNVEV (reference sequence). V was trimmed by 0 bases and J by 4 bases, leaving 15 bases between them. The CDR3 covers 16 residues. The CDR3 region is CASSLSPSGHPYGYTF. Written as DNA, the CDR3 is TGTGCCAGCAGTTTATCACCATCGGGACACCCCTATGGCTACACCTTC.

This sequence joins TRBV19 and TRBJ2-7; 9 bases are shared with TRBD2. V was pared by 6 bases and J by 7 bases, with 10 bases of the junction left unmatched. The germline CDR1 and CDR2 sequences are LNHDA and SQIVND (reference sequence). There are 14 residues in the CDR3. The CDR3 loop is CASRPGLAVGEQYF. CDR3 nucleotide sequence: TGTGCCAGTAGACCGGGACTAGCTGTGGGGGAGCAGTACTTC. Based on the CDR3 plus reference TRBV19 and TRBJ2-7, the full variable domain is DGGITQSPKYLFRKEGQNVTLSCEQNLNHDAMYWYRQDPGQGLRLIYYSQIVNDFQKGDIAEGYSVSREKKESFPLTVTSAQKNPTAFYLCASRPGLAVGEQYFGPGTRLTVT.

This rearrangement joins TRBV29-1 to TRBJ2-1; D is unclear. Germline CDR1 is SQVTM and CDR2 is ANQGSEA. V dropped 4 bases and J dropped 0 bases, with 10 bases sitting between them. There are 14 residues in the CDR3. Written as DNA, the CDR3 is TGCAGCGTTGGGTTTCGGAGCTCCTACAATGAGCAGTTCTTC. Translation: CSVGFRSSYNEQFF.

The chain couples TRBV28 to TRBJ1-1; D unresolved. Trimming cost V 5 bases and J 4 bases, with 11 bases left between them. The CDR3 has 13 amino acids. The germline CDR1 and CDR2 sequences are MDHEN and SYDVKM. CDR3 DNA: TGTGCCAGCAGTCCCACGGGTGGCACTGAAGCTTTCTTT. Its protein product is CASSPTGGTEAFF.

This sequence joins TRBV9 and TRBJ2-5; D gene uncertain. This CDR3 is 14 amino acids long. Trimming removed 5 bases at V and 5 bases at J, with 16 bases between. The germline CDR1 and CDR2 sequences are SGDLS and YYNGEE. The chain's CDR3 is CASSRSVPGETQYF. CDR3 in DNA: TGTGCCAGCAGTCGTAGTGTCCCGGGTGAGACCCAGTACTTC. The whole variable domain, remainder taken from reference TRBV9 and TRBJ2-5, is DSGVTQTPKHLITATGQRVTLRCSPRSGDLSVYWYQQSLDQGLQFLIQYYNGEERAKGNILERFSAQQFPDLHSELNLSSLELGDSALYFCASSRSVPGETQYFGPGTRLLVL.

This chain connects TRBV27 to TRBJ2-7; tentatively, D is TRBD2 (7 bases). CDR1 MNHEY and CDR2 SMNVEV come from the germline V gene (reference sequence). CDR3 length: 14 amino acids. The V and J ends lost 2 bases and 7 bases respectively, with 15 bases between them. This CDR3 is CASSLRGGAGEQYF. CDR3 coding DNA: TGTGCCAGCAGTTTAAGGGGGGGGGCCGGGGAGCAGTACTTC.

This sequence joins TRBV4-3 and TRBJ2-7, with 7 positions matching TRBD2. V lost 0 bases and J lost 3; bases outside the gene matches: 8. The CDR3 has 16 residues. The V gene's germline CDR1 is LGHNA and CDR2 YSLEER. CDR3 sequence (DNA): TGCGCCAGCAGCCAAGATGGGAGGGGACCCAGCTACGAGCAGTACTTC. Translating gives CASSQDGRGPSYEQYF.

The rearrangement links TRBV27 to TRBJ2-1, with 8 bases lining up with TRBD1. CDR1 MNHEY and CDR2 SMNVEV come from the germline V gene (reference sequence). The V segment lost 2 bases and the J segment 4 bases; nucleotides outside the gene matches: 4. This CDR3 comprises 15 residues. The CDR3 nucleotides are TGTGCCAGCAGTTTAGTACAGGGGGGTTACAATGAGCAGTTCTTC. It specifies CASSLVQGGYNEQFF.

The chain uses TRBV27 and TRBJ2-2; D gene ambiguous. Deletions cut 5 bases from V and 4 bases from J, with 8 bases between. CDR3 size: 13 residues. Germline loops: CDR1 MNHEY, CDR2 SMNVEV (reference sequence). The CDR3 DNA follows: TGTGCCAGCAGTCTGGGGTCCACCGGGGAGCTGTTTTTT. Protein: CASSLGSTGELFF.

The gene calls are TRBV10-1 and TRBJ2-2; D perhaps matches TRBD2 (6 bases). V was trimmed by 2 bases and J by 6 bases, leaving 13 bases between them. Germline V gene sequence: CDR1 WNHNN, CDR2 SYGVQD (reference sequence). The CDR3 loop spans 15 amino acids. Here the CDR3 DNA reads TGCGCCAGCAGTGAGCGGCGGGACGGTTCCGGGGAGCTGTTTTTT. Its protein is CASSERRDGSGELFF.